The present entry profiles one T cell receptor (beta chain) with its context. These data originate in a study of blood T cell repertoires in COVID-19. Sequencing was performed with immunoSEQ multiplex PCR; in TCRdb, only in-frame clones are kept and a portion is missing. The data hold approximately 300,000 clones, with 85% to 90% observed a single time. This TCR derives from a woman between 18 and 29 years old with acute COVID-19. The sequenced material came from PBMCs or T cells enriched from blood (not recorded which).

The CDR3 DNA sequence: TGTGCCAGCAGTTACAGGGGACTAGCGTGGAAGAATGAGCAGTTCTTC. This sequence encodes CASSYRGLAWKNEQFF. The chain couples TRBV6-5 to TRBJ2-1; 10 positions agree with TRBD2. The CDR3 covers 16 residues. Unmatched junction bases numbered 8, after V lost 2 bases and J lost 7 bases. Germline CDR1 MNHEY, CDR2 SVGAGI.